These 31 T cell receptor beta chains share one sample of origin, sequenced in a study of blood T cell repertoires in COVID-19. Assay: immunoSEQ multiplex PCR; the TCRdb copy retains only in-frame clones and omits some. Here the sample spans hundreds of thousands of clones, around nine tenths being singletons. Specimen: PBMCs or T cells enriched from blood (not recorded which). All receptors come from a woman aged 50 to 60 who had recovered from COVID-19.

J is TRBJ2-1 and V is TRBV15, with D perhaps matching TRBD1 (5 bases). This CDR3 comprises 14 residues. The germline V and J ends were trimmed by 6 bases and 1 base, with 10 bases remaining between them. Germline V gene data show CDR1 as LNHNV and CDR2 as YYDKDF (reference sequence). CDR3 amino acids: CATSPRQSYNEQFF. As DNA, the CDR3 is TGTGCCACCAGTCCGAGACAGTCCTACAATGAGCAGTTCTTC.

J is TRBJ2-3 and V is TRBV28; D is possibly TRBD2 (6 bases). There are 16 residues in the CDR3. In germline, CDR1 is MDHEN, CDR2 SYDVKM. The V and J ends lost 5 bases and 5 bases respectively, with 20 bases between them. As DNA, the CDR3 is TGTGCCAGCAGTCCAATTAGGAGGGCAGGTAAAGATACGCAGTATTTT. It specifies CASSPIRRAGKDTQYF. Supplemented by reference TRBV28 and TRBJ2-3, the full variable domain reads DVKVTQSSRYLVKRTGEKVFLECVQDMDHENMFWYRQDPGLGLRLIYFSYDVKMKEKGDIPEGYSVSREKKERFSLILESASTNQTSMYLCASSPIRRAGKDTQYFGPGTRLTVL.

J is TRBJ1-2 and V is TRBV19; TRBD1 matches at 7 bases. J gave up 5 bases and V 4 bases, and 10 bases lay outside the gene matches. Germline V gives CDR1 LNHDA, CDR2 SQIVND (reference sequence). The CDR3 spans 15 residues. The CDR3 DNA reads TGTGCCAGTAGTAACCTCGGACAGGCGCGATATGGCTACACCTTC. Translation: CASSNLGQARYGYTF.

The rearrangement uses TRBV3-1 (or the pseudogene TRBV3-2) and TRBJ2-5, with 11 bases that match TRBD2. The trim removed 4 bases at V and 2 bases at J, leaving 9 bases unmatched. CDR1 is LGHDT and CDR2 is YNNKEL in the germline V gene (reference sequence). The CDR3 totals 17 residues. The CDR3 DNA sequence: TGTGCCAGCAGCCGTGAACCTCGACTAGCGGGGCAAGAGACCCAGTACTTC. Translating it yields CASSREPRLAGQETQYF.

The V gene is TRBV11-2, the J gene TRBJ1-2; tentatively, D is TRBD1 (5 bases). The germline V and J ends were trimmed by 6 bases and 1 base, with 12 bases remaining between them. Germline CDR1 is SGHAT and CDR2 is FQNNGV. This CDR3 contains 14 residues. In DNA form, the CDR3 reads TGTGCCAGCAGAACAGGAAAGAATAACTATGGCTACACCTTC. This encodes CASRTGKNNYGYTF.

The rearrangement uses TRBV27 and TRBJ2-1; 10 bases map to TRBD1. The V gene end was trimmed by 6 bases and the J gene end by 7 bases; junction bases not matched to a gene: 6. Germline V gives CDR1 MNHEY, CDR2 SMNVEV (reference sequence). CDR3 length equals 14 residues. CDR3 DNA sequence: TGTGCCAGCAGGACGGGACAGGGGCGGAATGAGCAGTTCTTC. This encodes CASRTGQGRNEQFF.

The CDR3 here is CASSYLRGTEAFF. The CDR3 nucleotides read TGTGCCAGCAGTTACCTCAGGGGGACTGAAGCTTTCTTT. The chain recombines TRBV6-5 with TRBJ1-1, with TRBD1 matching 7 bases. After removal of 2 bases from V and 5 bases from J, the junction contained 2 bases not matched to a gene. The CDR3 sequence is 13 residues long. CDR1 and CDR2 from the germline V gene are MNHEY and SVGAGI.

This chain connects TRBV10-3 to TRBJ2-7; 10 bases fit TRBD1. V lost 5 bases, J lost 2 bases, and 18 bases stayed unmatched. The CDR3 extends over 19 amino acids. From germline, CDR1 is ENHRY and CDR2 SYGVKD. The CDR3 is CAISHPWDRGGPDPYEQYF. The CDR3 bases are TGTGCCATCAGTCATCCCTGGGACAGGGGAGGGCCGGATCCCTACGAGCAGTACTTC.

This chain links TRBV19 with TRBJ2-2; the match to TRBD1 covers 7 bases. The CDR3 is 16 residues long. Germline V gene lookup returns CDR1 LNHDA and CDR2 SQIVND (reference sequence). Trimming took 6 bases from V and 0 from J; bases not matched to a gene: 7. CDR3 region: CASSPHGTANTGELFF. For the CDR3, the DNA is TGTGCCAGTAGCCCCCATGGGACAGCGAACACCGGGGAGCTGTTTTTT.

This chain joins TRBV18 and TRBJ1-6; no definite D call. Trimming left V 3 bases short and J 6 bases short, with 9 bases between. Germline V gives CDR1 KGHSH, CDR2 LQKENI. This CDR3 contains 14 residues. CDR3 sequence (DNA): TGTGCCAGCTCACCGGCCATTGCTAATTCACCCCTCCACTTT. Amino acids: CASSPAIANSPLHF.

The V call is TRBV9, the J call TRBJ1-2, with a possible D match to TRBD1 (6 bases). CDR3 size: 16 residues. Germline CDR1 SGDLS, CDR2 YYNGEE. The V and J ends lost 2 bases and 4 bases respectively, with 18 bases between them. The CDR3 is CASSVAGATAIYGYTF. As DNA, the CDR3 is TGTGCCAGCAGCGTTGCGGGGGCCACTGCAATCTATGGCTACACCTTC.

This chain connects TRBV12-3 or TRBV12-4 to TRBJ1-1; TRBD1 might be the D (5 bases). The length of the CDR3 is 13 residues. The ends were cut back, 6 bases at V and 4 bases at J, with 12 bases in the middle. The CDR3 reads CASRPGWVTEAFF. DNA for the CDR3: TGTGCCAGCAGGCCAGGGTGGGTCACTGAAGCTTTCTTT.

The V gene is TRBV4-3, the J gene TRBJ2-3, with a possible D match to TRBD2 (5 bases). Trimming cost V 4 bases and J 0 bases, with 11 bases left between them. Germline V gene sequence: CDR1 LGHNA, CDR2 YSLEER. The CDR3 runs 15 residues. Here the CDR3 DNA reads TGCGCCAGCAGCCTAGTAGCGAGCAGCACAGATACGCAGTATTTT. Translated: CASSLVASSTDTQYF.

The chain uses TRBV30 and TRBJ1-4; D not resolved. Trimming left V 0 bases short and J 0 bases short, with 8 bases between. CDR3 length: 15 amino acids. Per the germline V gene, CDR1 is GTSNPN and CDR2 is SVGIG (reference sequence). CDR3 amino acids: CAWSVPLATNEKLFF. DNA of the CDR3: TGTGCCTGGAGTGTCCCACTTGCAACTAATGAAAAACTGTTTTTT.

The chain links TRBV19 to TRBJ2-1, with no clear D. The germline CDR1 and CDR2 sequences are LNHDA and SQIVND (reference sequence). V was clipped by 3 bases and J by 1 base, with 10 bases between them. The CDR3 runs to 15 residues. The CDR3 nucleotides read TGTGCCAGTAGTATTGAGGCTAGATCCTACAATGAGCAGTTCTTC. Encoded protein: CASSIEARSYNEQFF. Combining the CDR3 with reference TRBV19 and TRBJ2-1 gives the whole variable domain DGGITQSPKYLFRKEGQNVTLSCEQNLNHDAMYWYRQDPGQGLRLIYYSQIVNDFQKGDIAEGYSVSREKKESFPLTVTSAQKNPTAFYLCASSIEARSYNEQFFGPGTRLTVL.

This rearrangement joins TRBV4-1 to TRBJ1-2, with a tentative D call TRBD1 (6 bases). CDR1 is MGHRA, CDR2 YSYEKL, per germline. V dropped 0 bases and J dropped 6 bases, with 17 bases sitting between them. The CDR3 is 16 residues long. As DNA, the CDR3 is TGCGCCAGCAGCCAAGATCTCGCCGGACAGCCTCATGGCTACACCTTC. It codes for CASSQDLAGQPHGYTF.

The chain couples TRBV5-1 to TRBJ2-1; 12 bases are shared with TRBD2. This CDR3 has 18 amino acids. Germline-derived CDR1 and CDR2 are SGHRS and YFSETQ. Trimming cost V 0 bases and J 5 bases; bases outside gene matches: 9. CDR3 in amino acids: CASSLGRRGLAGHNEQFF. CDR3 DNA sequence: TGCGCCAGCAGCTTGGGGCGCCGAGGACTAGCGGGGCACAATGAGCAGTTCTTC. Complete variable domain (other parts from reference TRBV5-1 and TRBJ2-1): KAGVTQTPRYLIKTRGQQVTLSCSPISGHRSVSWYQQTPGQGLQFLFEYFSETQRNKGNFPGRFSGRQFSNSRSEMNVSTLELGDSALYLCASSLGRRGLAGHNEQFFGPGTRLTVL.

As DNA, the CDR3 is TGTGCCAGCAGCCGCGGGACTCCCAACGGCGCAGATACGCAGTATTTT. It translates to CASSRGTPNGADTQYF. J is TRBJ2-3 and V is TRBV5-4; weak D call: TRBD2 (6 bases). There are 16 residues in the CDR3. Trimming stripped 4 bases from V and 4 bases from J, with 19 bases between. Germline lookup yields CDR1 SGHNT and CDR2 YYREEE (reference sequence).

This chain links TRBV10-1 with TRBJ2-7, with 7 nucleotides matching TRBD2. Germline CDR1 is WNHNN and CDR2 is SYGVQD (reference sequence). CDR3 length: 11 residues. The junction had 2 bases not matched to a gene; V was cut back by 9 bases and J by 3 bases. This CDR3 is CASSSGYEQYF. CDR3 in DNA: TGCGCCAGTTCTAGCGGCTACGAGCAGTACTTC.

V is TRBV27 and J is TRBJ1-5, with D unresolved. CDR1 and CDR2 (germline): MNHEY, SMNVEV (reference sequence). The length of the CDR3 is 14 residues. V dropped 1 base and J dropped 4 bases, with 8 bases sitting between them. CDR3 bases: TGTGCCAGCAGTTTATGGTCCAGTAATCAGCCCCAGCATTTT. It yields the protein CASSLWSSNQPQHF.

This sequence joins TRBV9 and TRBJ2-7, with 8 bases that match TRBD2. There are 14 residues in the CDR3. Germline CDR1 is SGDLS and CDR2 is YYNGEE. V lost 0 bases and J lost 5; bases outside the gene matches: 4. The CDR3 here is CASSVGAREDEQYF. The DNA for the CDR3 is TGTGCCAGCAGCGTAGGAGCGCGGGAGGACGAGCAGTACTTC.

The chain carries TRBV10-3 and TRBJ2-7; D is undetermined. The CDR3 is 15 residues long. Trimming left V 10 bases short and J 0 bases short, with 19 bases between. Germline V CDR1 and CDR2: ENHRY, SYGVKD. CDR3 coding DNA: TGTGCCACCTATTCGACAACGGAACACTCCTACGAGCAGTACTTC. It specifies CATYSTTEHSYEQYF.

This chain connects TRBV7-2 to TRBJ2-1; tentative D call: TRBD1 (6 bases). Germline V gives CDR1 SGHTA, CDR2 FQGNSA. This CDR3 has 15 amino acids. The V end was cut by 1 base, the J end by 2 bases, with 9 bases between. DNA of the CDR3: TGTGCCAGCAGCTTAGGAGGGGGTGCCTACAATGAGCAGTTCTTC. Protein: CASSLGGGAYNEQFF.

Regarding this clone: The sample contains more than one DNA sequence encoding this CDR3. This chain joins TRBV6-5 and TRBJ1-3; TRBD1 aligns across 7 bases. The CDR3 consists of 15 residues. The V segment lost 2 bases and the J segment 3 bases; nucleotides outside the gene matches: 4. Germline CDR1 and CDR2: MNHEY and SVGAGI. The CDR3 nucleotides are TGTGCCAGCAGTTACACGACAGGGCATGGAAACACCATATATTTT. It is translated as CASSYTTGHGNTIYF.

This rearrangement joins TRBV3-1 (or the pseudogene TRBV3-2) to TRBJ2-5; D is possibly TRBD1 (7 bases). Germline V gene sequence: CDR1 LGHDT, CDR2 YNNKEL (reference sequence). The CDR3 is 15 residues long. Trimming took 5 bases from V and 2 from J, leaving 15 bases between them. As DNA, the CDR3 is TGTGCCAGCAGCAGGGGGCGCGCGGGGCAAGAGACCCAGTACTTC. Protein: CASSRGRAGQETQYF.

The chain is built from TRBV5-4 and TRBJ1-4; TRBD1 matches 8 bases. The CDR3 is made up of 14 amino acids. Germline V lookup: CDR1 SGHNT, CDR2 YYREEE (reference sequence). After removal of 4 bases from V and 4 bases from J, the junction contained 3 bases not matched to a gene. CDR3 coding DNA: TGTGCCAGCAGCCGGGACAGGAATAATGAAAAACTGTTTTTT. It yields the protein CASSRDRNNEKLFF.

CDR3 DNA: TGTGCCAGCAGTCGCGATGGCACAGATACGCAGTATTTT. Its translation is CASSRDGTDTQYF. This chain connects TRBV6-2 or TRBV6-3 to TRBJ2-3; no firm D call. The CDR3 has 13 residues. Deletions cut 5 bases from V and 1 base from J, with 7 bases between. From germline, CDR1 is MNHEY and CDR2 SVGEGT.

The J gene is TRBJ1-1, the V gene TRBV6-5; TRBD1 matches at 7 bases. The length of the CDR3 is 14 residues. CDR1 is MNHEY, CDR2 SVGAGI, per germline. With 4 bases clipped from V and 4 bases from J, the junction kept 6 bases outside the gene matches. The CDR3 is CASSFTGASTEAFF. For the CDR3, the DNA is TGTGCCAGCAGTTTCACAGGGGCGAGCACTGAAGCTTTCTTT.

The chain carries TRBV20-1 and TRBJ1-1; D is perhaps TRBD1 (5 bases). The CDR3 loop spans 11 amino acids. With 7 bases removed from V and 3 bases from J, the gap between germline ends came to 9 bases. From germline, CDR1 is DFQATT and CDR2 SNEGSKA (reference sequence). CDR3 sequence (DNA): TGCAGTGTAGGAGGGGACACTGAAGCTTTCTTT. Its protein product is CSVGGDTEAFF.

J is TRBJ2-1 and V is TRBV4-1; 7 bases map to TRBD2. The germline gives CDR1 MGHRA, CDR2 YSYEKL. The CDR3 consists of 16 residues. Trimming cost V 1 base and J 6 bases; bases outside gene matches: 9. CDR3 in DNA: TGCGCCAGCAGCCAAGCTGGGGGAGGGATCTTCAATGAGCAGTTCTTC. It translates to CASSQAGGGIFNEQFF.

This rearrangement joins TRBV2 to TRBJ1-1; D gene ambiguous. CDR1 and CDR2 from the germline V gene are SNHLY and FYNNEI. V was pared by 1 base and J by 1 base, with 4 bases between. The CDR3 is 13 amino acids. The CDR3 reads CASSEGRNTEAFF. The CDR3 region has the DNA TGTGCCAGCAGTGAAGGGAGGAACACTGAAGCTTTCTTT.